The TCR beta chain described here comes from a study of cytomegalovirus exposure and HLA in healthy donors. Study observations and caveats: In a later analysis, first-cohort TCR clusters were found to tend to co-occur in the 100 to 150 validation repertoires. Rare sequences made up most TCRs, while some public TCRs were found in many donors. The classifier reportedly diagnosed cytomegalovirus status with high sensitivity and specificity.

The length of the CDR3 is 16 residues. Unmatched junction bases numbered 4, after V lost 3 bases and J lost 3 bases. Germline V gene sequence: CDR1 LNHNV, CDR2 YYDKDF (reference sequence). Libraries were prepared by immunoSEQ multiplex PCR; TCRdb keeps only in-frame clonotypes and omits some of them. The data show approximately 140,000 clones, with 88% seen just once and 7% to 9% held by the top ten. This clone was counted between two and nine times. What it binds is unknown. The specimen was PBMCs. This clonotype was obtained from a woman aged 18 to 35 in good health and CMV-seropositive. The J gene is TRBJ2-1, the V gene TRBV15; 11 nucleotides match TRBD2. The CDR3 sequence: CATSSRLAGNYNEQFF. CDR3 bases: TGTGCCACCAGCAGTCGACTAGCGGGAAACTACAATGAGCAGTTCTTC.